The present T cell receptor (beta chain) was sequenced within a study of shared clonotypes between healthy human individuals. Assay used: immunoSEQ multiplex PCR; TCRdb lists only in-frame clones, some missing. The sample holds some 650,000 clones, around 97% seen once. V gave up 3 bases and J gave up 0 bases, with 12 bases separating them. Per the germline V gene, CDR1 is MDHEN and CDR2 is SYDVKM. The CDR3 extends over 16 amino acids. The healthy adult donors were HIV-negative and reported no recent acute infections or vaccinations. This TCR was sampled from a woman aged 25 to 39 in good health. The sequenced sample was naive CD4+ T cells sorted from blood. Regarding subset: CD45RA+ positively selected. The chain couples TRBV28 to TRBJ2-4, with D possibly matching TRBD1 (5 bases). CDR3 sequence: CASSLGQPLAKNIQYF. In nucleotides, the CDR3 is TGTGCCAGCAGTTTGGGGCAGCCCCTAGCCAAAAACATTCAGTACTTC.